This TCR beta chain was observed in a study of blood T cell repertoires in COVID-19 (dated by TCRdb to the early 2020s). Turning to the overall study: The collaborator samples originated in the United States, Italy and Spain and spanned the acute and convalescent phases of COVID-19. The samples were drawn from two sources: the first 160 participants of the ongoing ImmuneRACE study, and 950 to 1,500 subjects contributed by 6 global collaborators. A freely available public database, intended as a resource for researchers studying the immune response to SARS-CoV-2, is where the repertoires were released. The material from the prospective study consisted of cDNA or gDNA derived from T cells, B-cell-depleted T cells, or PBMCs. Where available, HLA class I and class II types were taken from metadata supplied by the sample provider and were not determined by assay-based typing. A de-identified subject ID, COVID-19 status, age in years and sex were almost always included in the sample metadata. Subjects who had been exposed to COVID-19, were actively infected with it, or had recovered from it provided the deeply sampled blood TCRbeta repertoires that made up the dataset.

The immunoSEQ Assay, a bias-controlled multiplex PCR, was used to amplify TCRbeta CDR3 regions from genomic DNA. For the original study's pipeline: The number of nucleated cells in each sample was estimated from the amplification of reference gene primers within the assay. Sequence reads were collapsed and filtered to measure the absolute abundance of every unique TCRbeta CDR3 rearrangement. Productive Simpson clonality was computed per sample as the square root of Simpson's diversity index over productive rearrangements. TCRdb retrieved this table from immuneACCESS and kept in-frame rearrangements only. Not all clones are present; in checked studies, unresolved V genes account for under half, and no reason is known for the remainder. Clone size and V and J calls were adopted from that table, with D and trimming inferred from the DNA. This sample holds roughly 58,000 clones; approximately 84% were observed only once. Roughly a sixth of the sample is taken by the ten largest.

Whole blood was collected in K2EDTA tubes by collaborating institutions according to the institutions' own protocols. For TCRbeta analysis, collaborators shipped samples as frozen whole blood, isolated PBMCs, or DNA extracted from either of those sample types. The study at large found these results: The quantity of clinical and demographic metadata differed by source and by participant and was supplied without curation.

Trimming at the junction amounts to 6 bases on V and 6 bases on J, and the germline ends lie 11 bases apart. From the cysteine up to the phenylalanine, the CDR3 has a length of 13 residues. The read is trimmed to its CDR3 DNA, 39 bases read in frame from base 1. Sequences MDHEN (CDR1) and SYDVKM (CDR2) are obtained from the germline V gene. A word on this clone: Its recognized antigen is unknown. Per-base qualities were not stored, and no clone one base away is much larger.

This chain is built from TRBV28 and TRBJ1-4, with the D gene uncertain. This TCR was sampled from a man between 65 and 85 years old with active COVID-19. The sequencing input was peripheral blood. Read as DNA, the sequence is TGTGCCAGCAGACTCATTATGGATGAAAAACTGTTTTTT. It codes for CASRLIMDEKLFF.